This TCR beta chain was sequenced for a study of response to subunit inactivated influenza vaccine. TCRdb fed the RT-PCR reads into MiXCR, producing one record per CDR3 protein. Of about 540,000 distinct CDR3 sequences detected, under 30% appear once; the ten largest clones hold around 2.8%. This clonotype was observed a handful of times. CDR3 size: 15 residues. The germline gives CDR1 DFQATT, CDR2 SNEGSKA (reference sequence). J was trimmed by 2 bases and V by 3 bases; bases with no gene match: 4. The same data also went into a second study, on T cells expressing NK-cell markers. This second study says: TCR beta cDNA was made by 5'RACE template switching with UMIs. HCMV seropositivity characterized seven of the eight sequenced donors, and seronegativity one. The use of an anti-gamma-delta TCR antibody, which was added in several experiments, restricted sorting to T cells expressing alpha-beta TCR. The share of CD8+ T cells held by dominant NKG2C+ clonotypes was about 1.0-7.5% in about 6 donors. One observes that, in a handful of donors, these clonotypes were also the leading ones within the CD3+CD56-NKG2C+ fraction.

The rearrangement links TRBV20-1 to TRBJ2-2; 9 positions match TRBD2. The sample was CD4+ T cells sorted from PBMCs, taken 11 to 12 days after vaccination. The clonotype originates from a man aged 50-60 years who received an inactivated influenza vaccine. CDR3 residues: CSASQGLANTGELFF. For the CDR3, the DNA is TGCAGTGCTAGTCAGGGACTAGCTAACACCGGGGAGCTGTTTTTT.